This T cell receptor beta chain was identified in a study of tumor and adjacent non-tumor tissue in lung cancer (dated 2018 in TCRdb). About the study as a whole: By cancer type, the cohort comprised eleven to twelve adenocarcinoma patients, a couple of squamous cell carcinoma patients and 1 small cell lung cancer patient. More than 25 paired specimens, one tumor and one normal lung sample per patient, were profiled by TCRbeta CDR3 sequencing. The 15 or so patients were aged about 30 to 76 years, included 10 men and 5 women, and had TNM stage I to III disease. A total of around 130,000,000 productive TCRbeta reads were generated by sequencing, corresponding to an average of about 4.17 million reads per sample. The study compared bulk TCRbeta repertoires from lung tumor tissue and matched distant non-tumor lung tissue of some 15 lung cancer patients. Overall study outcomes, separate from this receptor: The cohort had only roughly 14 patients, and the authors noted that larger samples and more detailed clinical data are needed. The sequencing platform is not named in the methods, and unique molecular identifiers are not mentioned. TCR diversity (inverse Simpson) was significantly higher in tumor than in normal lung tissue (roughly 430 vs 170, P = 0.0075, Mann-Whitney U test). Peripheral blood was not sequenced, so blood TCRbeta repertoires were not examined in the lung cancer patients of the study. The top 100 clones made up a significantly larger cumulative share of the repertoire in normal lung than in tumor tissue. Younger patients had significantly higher TCR diversity, and higher tumor TCR diversity was associated with shorter overall and disease-free survival.

This clonotype was found once. Its antigen remains unidentified. One junction end does not reproduce the germline sequence, and a read error may be involved. Bulk unsorted tissue served as the source for RNA extraction, and RNA quality was assessed using a NanoDrop ND-1000 and an Agilent 2100. Donors were newly diagnosed lung cancer patients admitted for thoracic surgery in China between August and November 2014, without prior chemotherapy. Patients who had received previous radiotherapy or chemotherapy, or who had another concurrent cancer, were excluded from the study. Pieces of surgical tissue measuring about 1-2 cm3 were kept in RNAlater solution and stored at -80 degrees C until use. CDR1 DFQATT and CDR2 SNEGSKA were looked up in the germline V gene (reference sequence). There are 14 amino acids in the CDR3, from cysteine to phenylalanine inclusive. Of the read, only the CDR3 DNA is kept; its 42 bases are in frame from base 1.

The library was produced with multiplex PCR. TCRdb names Illumina HiSeq 2500 as the instrument used. Following protocols modified from ARM-PCR, the researchers constructed TCRbeta libraries through three rounds of nested PCR with primers (Table S4). PCR products of 200-500 bp were gel-excised and purified with the QIAquick gel extraction kit before sequencing. The authors' analysis ran thus. Reads were cleaned with Trimmomatic, merged with FLASH into complete CDR3 sequences, and assigned to V(D)J germline segments with MiTCR. Clonal diversity was computed as the inverse Simpson's index with VDJtools. In-frame sequences without a premature stop codon were defined as productive reads. TCRdb handled the public reads itself, with Q25 trimming in fastp and clone calling in MiXCR, and kept productive beta chains. Identical CDR3 protein sequences are pooled into one entry, listed with their most common genes and DNA. TCRdb's processing, not the authors', yielded these V and J calls. The sample table contains 71,000 or so distinct CDR3 sequences; only one count was recorded for roughly 80% of them. Clones ranked in the top ten supply 13% of the sample.

The receptor's source is a woman aged 50 to 60 with non-small cell lung cancer. Rearrangement joined TRBV20-1 to TRBJ2-3; the D segment might be TRBD1 or TRBD2, since each matches 5 bases. Sequencing was done on a sample of lung tumor tissue. The CDR3 protein is CCARGARLTDTQYF. The bases are TGCTGTGCTAGGGGAGCGAGACTTACAGATACGCAGTATTTT.